This TCR beta chain was recovered during a study of graft-versus-host responses after intestinal transplantation (dated by TCRdb to the early 2020s). Turning to the overall study: The transplants that recipients got were multivisceral, liver-intestinal, or isolated intestinal. Every recipient was given anti-thymocyte globulin induction, followed by roughly 3 years of maintenance tacrolimus and steroids. Graft-versus-host and host-versus-graft alloreactive T cell clones were tracked in the graft, circulation and bone marrow after intestinal transplantation using bulk TCR-beta CDR3 sequencing. Samples from three later patients were sequenced in-house on an Illumina MiSeq with MiXCR processing rather than by the commercial service. The cohort enrolled some 23 intestinal transplant recipients, one of whom was a retransplant, and 3 patients without pretransplant specimens were excluded. Donor T cell macrochimerism was defined as a peak of at least 4% donor T cells among recipient peripheral blood mononuclear cells. Alloreactive clones were identified by sequencing pre-transplant mixed lymphocyte reaction products and comparing these products with unstimulated pre-transplant donor and recipient T cells.

Spanning cysteine to phenylalanine, the CDR3 consists of 14 amino acids. The entry retains the CDR3 DNA only, 42 bases that are in frame from base 1. CDR1 and CDR2 were assigned from the germline V gene as SQVTM and ANQGSEA. Germline trimming: 8 bases from V, 4 bases from J; junction bases outside gene matches: 13. Overall study results and their limits: The relatively low number and heterogeneity of intestinal transplant patients limited the conclusions. Peak levels of circulating GvH clones were associated with declines in HvG clones early after transplant. GvH clones were found in recipient bone marrow, and some of the GvH clones appeared earlier in ileal mucosa or blood, which is consistent with an intestinal mucosal origin. High GvH to HvG T cell clonal ratios were observed in the allografts of patients with donor T cell macrochimerism.

The time point label, as the study defines it: cells obtained before transplantation from donor or recipient. CD3+CD4+ and CD3+CD8+ populations were FACS-sorted from unstimulated pre-transplant donor and recipient cells taken from spleen or lymph nodes. Only one count was recorded for this clone. What antigen it recognizes has not been identified. Base qualities are not at hand, and no much larger clone is one base apart. The library relied on the immunoSEQ multiplex PCR assay. For most patients, genomic DNA was isolated with the Qiagen DNeasy Blood and Tissue Kit and sent frozen to Adaptive Biotechnologies for TCR sequencing. For most patients, genomic DNA was subjected to high-throughput TCR-beta CDR3 sequencing by Adaptive Biotechnologies. The paper's data handling went like this. Adaptive's ImmunoSEQ software supplied the TCR sequencing data for around 19 patients, while MiXCR and VDJtools were used to process a few other patients. CD4 versus CD8 sorting errors were corrected by removing sequences found in both subsets at a frequency ratio below 5:1. Because the origin of CDR3 nucleotide sequences shared between donor and recipient could not be assigned, those sequences were removed. To be classed as alloreactive, a clone needed at least 2-fold expansion over unstimulated cells and a minimum CFSE-low frequency of 0.002% (template counts) or 0.001% (read counts). Clones were considered mappable if detected in sequenced pre-transplant spleen, lymph node, or MLR CFSE-low populations of the donor or recipient. Cumulative frequency of alloreactive clones was calculated as a percentage of all sequences weighted by copy number. TCRdb limited this immuneACCESS table to in-frame rearrangements with V and J called. A share of clones is missing; checked studies link under half to unresolved V genes, and the rest is unexplained. V and J calls and clone size are as listed in that table; D and trimming were resolved from the DNA. The sample has 95,000 to 110,000 clones on record, 80% to 95% of them singletons. Clones ranked in the top ten supply more than 0.9% of the sample.

This receptor chain uses TRBV29-1 and TRBJ1-1; 7 bases in the junction line up with TRBD1. This TCR came from a human donor who received an intestinal transplant. Sample: unstimulated CD8+ T cells sorted from spleen or lymph node cells, taken before intestinal transplant. The DNA reads TGCAGCTATCAGGGGGGGCGAGTGAGCACTGAAGCTTTCTTT. Its translation is CSYQGGRVSTEAFF.